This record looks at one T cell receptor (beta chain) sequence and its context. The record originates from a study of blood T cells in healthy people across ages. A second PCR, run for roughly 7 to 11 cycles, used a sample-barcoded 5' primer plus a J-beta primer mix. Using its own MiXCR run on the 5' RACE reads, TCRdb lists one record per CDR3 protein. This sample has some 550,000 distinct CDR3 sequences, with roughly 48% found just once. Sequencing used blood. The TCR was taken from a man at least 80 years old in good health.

CDR3 DNA sequence: TGTGCCAGCAGCGTAGAGGGGACAGGGGCGAGCACTGAAGCTTTCTTT. As protein: CASSVEGTGASTEAFF. The chain joins TRBV9 to TRBJ1-1, with 10 bases aligning to TRBD1. The germline V gene has CDR1 SGDLS and CDR2 YYNGEE. The trim removed 0 bases at V and 4 bases at J, leaving 6 bases unmatched. The CDR3 spans 16 residues.